One sample yielded the 24 T cell receptor beta chains listed below, sequenced in a study of T cells in Graves' hyperthyroidism and ophthalmopathy. It was RNA transcripts that yielded the amplified TCR beta CDR3 regions. The HTBI primer set drove a first-round RT-PCR of the TCR CDR3. TCRdb reanalysed the multiplex PCR reads using MiXCR and keeps one entry per CDR3 protein. The sample yields under 450,000 distinct CDR3 sequences, approximately 12% seen once. Input material: blood. The receptors were gathered from a man aged 25 to 40 with Graves' hyperthyroidism that later progressed to Graves' ophthalmopathy.

This clonotype occurred a few times. The rearrangement joins TRBV5-1 to TRBJ1-6; no definite D call. Germline CDR1 reads SGHRS; CDR2 reads YFSETQ. This CDR3 comprises 16 residues. Trimming removed 1 base at V and 5 bases at J, with 13 bases between. CDR3 in amino acids: CASSLPGRRHNSPLHF. The CDR3, as DNA: TGCGCCAGCAGCTTGCCCGGCCGGAGACATAATTCACCCCTCCACTTT.

The sample holds many counts of this clonotype. The CDR3 DNA reads TGTGCCTGGAGCGTGACAGGGCGGCCCGGGGAGCTGTTTTTT. It codes for CAWSVTGRPGELFF. The chain combines TRBV30 with TRBJ2-2, with 7 bases lining up with TRBD1. This CDR3 is built from 14 residues. CDR1 and CDR2 from the germline V gene are GTSNPN and SVGIG (reference sequence). V lost 3 bases to trimming and J lost 6 bases; unmatched junction nucleotides: 7. Complete variable domain (other parts from reference TRBV30 and TRBJ2-2): SQTIHQWPATLVQPVGSPLSLECTVEGTSNPNLYWYRQAAGRGLQLLFYSVGIGQISSEVPQNLSASRPQDRQFILSSKKLLLSDSGFYLCAWSVTGRPGELFFGEGSRLTVL.

At least ten counts were recorded for this clonotype. CDR3 sequence: CASSARPTGELFF. CDR3 DNA: TGTGCCAGCAGTGCCAGACCCACCGGGGAGCTGTTTTTT. This chain uses TRBV2 with TRBJ2-2; D gene ambiguous. The CDR3 is made up of 13 amino acids. V was trimmed by 4 bases and J by 4 bases, leaving 7 bases between them. CDR1 SNHLY and CDR2 FYNNEI come from the germline V gene.

This clonotype was counted many times. The V call is TRBV20-1, the J call TRBJ2-1; 8 nucleotides agree with TRBD1. This CDR3 has 12 amino acids. V shed 7 bases and J 4 bases; nucleotides not matched to a gene: 3. Germline CDR1 is DFQATT and CDR2 is SNEGSKA (reference sequence). The CDR3 DNA reads TGCAGTGGCCGGACAGGGTACAATGAGCAGTTCTTC. Its protein is CSGRTGYNEQFF.

This clonotype was observed many times. The chain carries TRBV11-2 and TRBJ2-7; the match to TRBD1 covers 9 bases. This CDR3 region has 15 residues. Germline V CDR1 and CDR2: SGHAT, FQNNGV. With 5 bases clipped from V and 5 bases from J, the junction kept 10 bases outside the gene matches. This CDR3 is CASSARDRAWDEQYF. CDR3 bases: TGTGCCAGCAGCGCCCGGGACAGGGCCTGGGACGAGCAGTACTTC.

A note on this clonotype: A read error may produce the germline difference seen at one junction end. The rearrangement joins TRBV12-3 or TRBV12-4 to TRBJ2-7, with TRBD1 matching over 8 bases. The CDR3 totals 14 residues. This CDR3 is CARSLDRGPYEQYF. The CDR3 nucleotides read TGTGCCAGAAGTTTAGACAGGGGACCCTACGAGCAGTACTTC.

In its sample, this clonotype was seen a few times. A much larger clone sits a single nucleotide away, making a read error possible. The rearrangement joins TRBV20-1 to TRBJ1-1, with 8 positions matching TRBD1. Germline CDR1 reads DFQATT; CDR2 reads SNEGSKA (reference sequence). This CDR3 has 13 amino acids. CDR3 sequence reads: CGASPDRGTEAFF. The CDR3 DNA follows: TGCGGTGCTAGCCCCGACAGGGGAACTGAAGCTTTCTTT.

This clonotype showed up many times. The V gene is TRBV28, the J gene TRBJ1-1; 7 bases are a match to TRBD1. The V gene's germline CDR1 is MDHEN and CDR2 SYDVKM. The CDR3 covers 15 residues. J gave up 1 base and V 2 bases, and 4 bases lay outside the gene matches. The CDR3 reads CASSLTGTANTEAFF. In nucleotides, the CDR3 is TGTGCCAGCAGTTTAACCGGGACAGCGAACACTGAAGCTTTCTTT.

This clonotype has only a few counts. J is TRBJ2-3 and V is TRBV4-1; D gene uncertain. V lost 2 bases to trimming and J lost 6 bases, with 9 bases between them. Germline-derived CDR1 and CDR2 are MGHRA and YSYEKL. The CDR3 is made up of 13 amino acids. The CDR3 DNA follows: TGCGCCAGCAGCCAAATAACCGGGGATACGCAGTATTTT. It encodes CASSQITGDTQYF.

This clonotype came up once. The genes are TRBV28 and TRBJ2-5; D may be TRBD2 (5 bases). With 4 bases removed from V and 2 bases from J, the gap between germline ends came to 14 bases. The CDR3 loop spans 15 amino acids. From germline, CDR1 is MDHEN and CDR2 SYDVKM. CDR3 bases: TGTGCCAGCAGTTCTCGGCGGCCGGGACAAGAGACCCAGTACTTC. Translated: CASSSRRPGQETQYF.

This clonotype was observed a handful of times. The V call is TRBV18, the J call TRBJ1-2; tentatively, D is TRBD1 (6 bases). V lost 0 bases and J lost 11, with 10 bases in between. CDR1 is KGHSH and CDR2 is LQKENI in the germline V gene. The CDR3 consists of 12 residues. For the CDR3, the DNA is TGTGCCAGCTCACCACCGGGACAAGTTTACACCTTC. This encodes CASSPPGQVYTF.

There are a few counts of this clonotype. This chain uses TRBV20-1 with TRBJ1-2, with 9 bases matching TRBD1. CDR3 length: 11 amino acids. The V and J ends lost 7 bases and 4 bases, in that order; junction bases with no gene match: 1. Per germline, CDR1 DFQATT and CDR2 SNEGSKA (reference sequence). CDR3 protein: CSEGQGYGYTF. The CDR3 DNA is TGCAGTGAGGGACAGGGCTATGGCTACACCTTC.

In its sample, this clonotype was seen many times. V usage is TRBV12-3 or TRBV12-4 and J usage is TRBJ2-2; perhaps TRBD2 as D (7 bases). V was trimmed by 6 bases and J by 6 bases, leaving 20 bases between them. The CDR3 extends over 16 amino acids. CDR3 coding DNA: TGTGCCAGCAGCCGAACGAGGGGGGGCGCGGCCGGGGAGCTGTTTTTT. Translated, it gives CASSRTRGGAAGELFF.

This clonotype has a count of ten or more. The genes are TRBV11-2 and TRBJ2-5; the D is unclear. Germline V gene sequence: CDR1 SGHAT, CDR2 FQNNGV. V was trimmed by 0 bases and J by 2 bases, leaving 10 bases between them. The CDR3 is made up of 15 amino acids. CDR3 nucleotide sequence: TGTGCCAGCAGCTTAGACCCCACGGTACAAGAGACCCAGTACTTC. This codes for CASSLDPTVQETQYF.

CDR3 DNA: TGCAGTGCTAGAATACTAGGGACAGGGGGCGGGTATGGCTACACCTTC. Residues: CSARILGTGGGYGYTF. The rearrangement links TRBV20-1 to TRBJ1-2; 12 positions agree with TRBD1. The J segment lost 5 bases and the V segment lost 2 bases, leaving 9 bases of the junction unmatched. CDR3 length: 16 amino acids. The germline CDR1 and CDR2 sequences are DFQATT and SNEGSKA (reference sequence).

The rearrangement joins TRBV30 to TRBJ1-2; 7 nucleotides agree with TRBD1. Germline V CDR1 and CDR2: GTSNPN, SVGIG (reference sequence). CDR3 size: 13 residues. The trim removed 5 bases at V and 6 bases at J, leaving 9 bases unmatched. The CDR3, as DNA: TGTGCCTGGGGGACAGCCGTTCCCAATGGCTACACCTTC. This gives the protein CAWGTAVPNGYTF. Based on the CDR3 plus reference TRBV30 and TRBJ1-2, the full variable domain is SQTIHQWPATLVQPVGSPLSLECTVEGTSNPNLYWYRQAAGRGLQLLFYSVGIGQISSEVPQNLSASRPQDRQFILSSKKLLLSDSGFYLCAWGTAVPNGYTFGSGTRLTVV.

This chain links TRBV24-1 with TRBJ2-2; D perhaps matches TRBD1 (5 bases). V was shortened by 4 bases and J by 5 bases, with 13 bases between the two germline ends. This CDR3 spans 15 amino acids. Germline V gene lookup returns CDR1 KGHDR and CDR2 SFDVKD. The CDR3 loop is CATSESGLSTGELFF. The CDR3 DNA sequence: TGTGCCACCAGTGAGTCAGGGTTGAGTACCGGGGAGCTGTTTTTT.

This clonotype was counted at least ten times. V usage is TRBV11-3 and J usage is TRBJ2-5; TRBD2 agrees at 7 bases. Unmatched junction bases numbered 1, after V lost 7 bases and J lost 5 bases. The CDR3 spans 11 residues. The germline V gene has CDR1 SGHNT and CDR2 YENEEA. The CDR3 spells CASTGGETQYF. CDR3 in DNA: TGTGCCAGCACCGGGGGGGAGACCCAGTACTTC.

This clonotype was seen ten or more times. The chain combines TRBV2 with TRBJ2-7; 7 nucleotides line up with TRBD1. This CDR3 is 16 amino acids long. J gave up 4 bases and V 3 bases, and 12 bases lay outside the gene matches. The germline V gene has CDR1 SNHLY and CDR2 FYNNEI. The CDR3 nucleotides are TGTGCCAGCAGTGAGCCAGGGACAGTGGTTCGTTACGAGCAGTACTTC. Its protein product is CASSEPGTVVRYEQYF.

This clonotype was seen many times. The CDR3: CASSLTGLSYNEQFF. DNA of the CDR3: TGTGCCAGCAGTTTAACAGGGCTCTCCTACAATGAGCAGTTCTTC. The chain has TRBV28 and TRBJ2-1, with D perhaps TRBD1 (6 bases). The CDR3 length is 15 residues. Trimming left V 2 bases short and J 0 bases short, with 8 bases between. Germline V gene sequence: CDR1 MDHEN, CDR2 SYDVKM.

The chain is built from TRBV10-3 and TRBJ2-7; the match to TRBD1 covers 7 bases. The CDR3 runs to 13 residues. The V segment lost 6 bases and the J segment 0 bases; nucleotides outside the gene matches: 2. Per the germline V gene, CDR1 is ENHRY and CDR2 is SYGVKD. The CDR3 DNA is TGTGCCATCAGCGGACAGGCCTCCTACGAGCAGTACTTC. Translating gives CAISGQASYEQYF.

The chain has TRBV18 and TRBJ2-5; 10 positions match TRBD1. The CDR3 consists of 19 residues. CDR1 KGHSH and CDR2 LQKENI come from the germline V gene. With 2 bases clipped from V and 2 bases from J, the junction kept 14 bases outside the gene matches. As DNA, the CDR3 is TGTGCCAGCTCACCATCGTACCGGGACAGGGGTTTTCTACAAGAGACCCAGTACTTC. Translating gives CASSPSYRDRGFLQETQYF.

This clonotype was counted a few times. The rearrangement links TRBV6-1 to TRBJ2-1, with TRBD1 matching over 9 bases. CDR1 is MNHNS, CDR2 SASEGT, per germline. The junction had 2 bases not matched to a gene; V was cut back by 6 bases and J by 8 bases. CDR3 length: 12 residues. CDR3 residues: CASRDRGHEQFF. The CDR3 nucleotides read TGTGCCAGCAGGGACAGGGGTCATGAGCAGTTCTTC.

This clonotype was observed at least ten times. This chain uses TRBV20-1 with TRBJ2-3; 7 nucleotides agree with TRBD2. Germline V gives CDR1 DFQATT, CDR2 SNEGSKA (reference sequence). CDR3 length: 16 residues. The J segment lost 6 bases and the V segment lost 0 bases, leaving 12 bases of the junction unmatched. CDR3 protein: CSARDGQRGFVDTQYF. The CDR3 bases are TGCAGTGCTAGAGATGGCCAGCGGGGATTCGTGGATACGCAGTATTTT.